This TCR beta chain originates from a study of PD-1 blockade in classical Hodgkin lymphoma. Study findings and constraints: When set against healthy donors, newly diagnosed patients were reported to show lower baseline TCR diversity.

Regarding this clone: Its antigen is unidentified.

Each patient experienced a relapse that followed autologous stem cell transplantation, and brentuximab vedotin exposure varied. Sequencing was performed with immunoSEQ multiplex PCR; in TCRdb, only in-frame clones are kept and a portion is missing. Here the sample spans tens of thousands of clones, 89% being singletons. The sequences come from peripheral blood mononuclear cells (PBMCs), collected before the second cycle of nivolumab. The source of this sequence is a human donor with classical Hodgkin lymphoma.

CDR3 nucleotide sequence: TGTGCCAGCAGCGCCTCGGGACTAGCGGGAGGATCGGTCTACGAGCAGTACTTC. It translates to CASSASGLAGGSVYEQYF. The chain combines TRBV9 with TRBJ2-7; TRBD2 agrees at 15 bases. The V gene's germline CDR1 is SGDLS and CDR2 YYNGEE. The CDR3 covers 18 residues. V lost 3 bases, J lost 3 bases, and 10 bases stayed unmatched.